The rows below give T cell receptor beta chains drawn from one sample of a study of response to subunit inactivated influenza vaccine. Via MiXCR, TCRdb re-called the RT-PCR reads, giving one row per CDR3 protein. The sample contains roughly 570,000 distinct CDR3 sequences, 10% to 15% of which appear only once. Sequencing was performed on PBMCs from blood, taken roughly 48 days after vaccination. Every receptor here comes from a man in his fifties who received an inactivated influenza vaccine. CDR3s include the opening cysteine and the closing phenylalanine or tryptophan. Fields, in order: J gene, D gene, V gene, clone size, CDR3 protein, CDR3 DNA. D genes are given only for firm matches. Not all rows give a size; the values are once, few, many and, for expanded clones, a class.

j_gene: TRBJ1-2
d_gene: NA
v_gene: TRBV20-1
abundance: few
CDR3aa: CSARDPVNYGYTF
CDR3nt: TGCAGTGCTAGAGATCCGGTTAACTATGGCTACACCTTC

j_gene: TRBJ2-5
d_gene: TRBD2
v_gene: TRBV24-1
abundance: NA
CDR3aa: CATSDRTSGPETQYF
CDR3nt: TGTGCCACCAGTGATCGGACTAGCGGGCCAGAGACCCAGTACTTC

j_gene: TRBJ2-3
d_gene: NA
v_gene: TRBV7-2
abundance: few
CDR3aa: CASSLSGAPDTQYF
CDR3nt: TGTGCCAGCAGCTTATCGGGGGCCCCAGATACGCAGTATTTT

j_gene: TRBJ2-1
d_gene: TRBD2
v_gene: TRBV7-2
abundance: NA
CDR3aa: CASSLVILAGGYNEQFF
CDR3nt: TGTGCCAGCAGCTTAGTAATCCTGGCGGGGGGCTACAATGAGCAGTTCTTC

j_gene: TRBJ2-7
d_gene: NA
v_gene: TRBV18
abundance: NA
CDR3aa: CASSPAAGYEQYF
CDR3nt: TGTGCCAGCTCACCCGCAGCGGGCTACGAGCAGTACTTC

j_gene: TRBJ1-2
d_gene: NA
v_gene: TRBV6-5
abundance: many
CDR3aa: CASSYGTRYGYTF
CDR3nt: TGTGCCAGCAGTTACGGGACCCGATACGGCTACACCTTC

j_gene: TRBJ1-6
d_gene: NA
v_gene: TRBV20-1
abundance: few
CDR3aa: CSASPDHYNSPLHF
CDR3nt: TGCAGTGCTAGTCCGGACCATTATAATTCACCCCTCCACTTT

j_gene: TRBJ2-3
d_gene: NA
v_gene: TRBV28
abundance: few
CDR3aa: CASSLYIGGLNSVSTDTQYF
CDR3nt: TGTGCCAGCAGTTTATATATCGGCGGTCTCAACTCTGTAAGCACAGATACGCAGTATTTT

j_gene: TRBJ2-2
d_gene: TRBD2
v_gene: TRBV20-1
abundance: few
CDR3aa: CSAELAGPNTGELFF
CDR3nt: TGCAGTGCCGAACTAGCGGGGCCGAACACCGGGGAGCTGTTTTTT

j_gene: TRBJ2-3
d_gene: TRBD1
v_gene: TRBV7-6
abundance: NA
CDR3aa: CASSLPGTVVTQYF
CDR3nt: TGTGCCAGCAGCTTACCCGGGACAGTGGTGACGCAGTATTTT

j_gene: TRBJ2-5
d_gene: NA
v_gene: TRBV27
abundance: once
CDR3aa: CASSSGRTEYQETQYF
CDR3nt: TGTGCCAGCAGTTCGGGGCGGACAGAGTACCAAGAGACCCAGTACTTC

j_gene: TRBJ2-7
d_gene: TRBD1
v_gene: TRBV20-1
abundance: NA
CDR3aa: CSALPGQGLYEQYF
CDR3nt: TGCAGTGCGCTCCCCGGACAGGGATTATACGAGCAGTACTTC

j_gene: TRBJ2-3
d_gene: NA
v_gene: TRBV12-3/TRBV12-4
abundance: many
CDR3aa: CASSRTSDTQYF
CDR3nt: TGTGCCAGCAGCAGGACGTCAGATACGCAGTATTTT

j_gene: TRBJ1-1
d_gene: NA
v_gene: TRBV7-7
abundance: NA
CDR3aa: CASSLRAGRVTEAFF
CDR3nt: TGTGCCAGCAGCTTACGGGCGGGTAGGGTCACTGAAGCTTTCTTT

j_gene: TRBJ2-7
d_gene: NA
v_gene: TRBV7-3
abundance: NA
CDR3aa: CASRMGGGSEQYF
CDR3nt: TGTGCCAGCCGTATGGGAGGGGGCTCCGAGCAGTACTTC

j_gene: TRBJ2-1
d_gene: TRBD2
v_gene: TRBV15
abundance: few
CDR3aa: CATSRAGGAREQFF
CDR3nt: TGTGCCACCAGCAGAGCCGGGGGGGCCAGGGAGCAGTTCTTC

j_gene: TRBJ2-3
d_gene: NA
v_gene: TRBV5-1
abundance: NA
CDR3aa: CASRQGLIADTQYF
CDR3nt: TGCGCCAGCAGACAGGGTCTGATTGCGGATACGCAGTATTTT

j_gene: TRBJ2-2
d_gene: TRBD1
v_gene: TRBV7-2
abundance: NA
CDR3aa: CASSLGDRVTGELFF
CDR3nt: TGTGCCAGCAGCTTAGGGGACAGGGTCACCGGGGAGCTGTTTTTT

j_gene: TRBJ2-2
d_gene: TRBD1
v_gene: TRBV5-1
abundance: few
CDR3aa: CASSLATGDTGELFF
CDR3nt: TGCGCCAGCAGCTTAGCCACAGGGGACACCGGGGAGCTGTTTTTT

j_gene: TRBJ2-5
d_gene: NA
v_gene: TRBV12-3/TRBV12-4
abundance: many
CDR3aa: CASRQVLETQYF
CDR3nt: TGTGCCAGCAGACAGGTTTTAGAGACCCAGTACTTC

j_gene: TRBJ1-2
d_gene: NA
v_gene: TRBV5-6
abundance: NA
CDR3aa: CASSYHSGNYGYTF
CDR3nt: TGTGCCAGCAGCTACCACAGTGGCAACTATGGCTACACCTTC

j_gene: TRBJ2-6
d_gene: NA
v_gene: TRBV7-2
abundance: NA
CDR3aa: CASSLAWGSQRGANVLTF
CDR3nt: TGTGCCAGCAGCTTAGCTTGGGGCAGCCAGCGTGGGGCCAACGTCCTGACTTTC

j_gene: TRBJ2-1
d_gene: NA
v_gene: TRBV11-2
abundance: NA
CDR3aa: CASSPRPGVDEQFF
CDR3nt: TGTGCCAGCAGCCCACGACCCGGGGTGGATGAGCAGTTCTTC

j_gene: TRBJ2-1
d_gene: NA
v_gene: TRBV5-1
abundance: NA
CDR3aa: CASSSGVDNEQFF
CDR3nt: TGCGCCAGCAGCTCGGGGGTAGACAATGAGCAGTTCTTC

j_gene: TRBJ2-1
d_gene: NA
v_gene: TRBV9
abundance: NA
CDR3aa: CASSVVGGSYNEQFF
CDR3nt: TGTGCCAGCAGCGTAGTTGGGGGCTCCTACAATGAGCAGTTCTTC

j_gene: TRBJ2-3
d_gene: TRBD2
v_gene: TRBV20-1
abundance: few
CDR3aa: CSAINRGVGDTQYF
CDR3nt: TGCAGTGCTATCAATCGGGGGGTGGGAGATACGCAGTATTTT

j_gene: TRBJ1-5
d_gene: NA
v_gene: TRBV6-1
abundance: NA
CDR3aa: CASIPTLGPNQPQHF
CDR3nt: TGTGCCAGCATCCCTACCCTGGGGCCCAATCAGCCCCAGCATTTT

j_gene: TRBJ2-7
d_gene: TRBD2
v_gene: TRBV6-2/TRBV6-3
abundance: many
CDR3aa: CASSHRLGLAGVGVYEQYF
CDR3nt: TGTGCCAGCAGTCACCGACTCGGGCTAGCGGGAGTTGGTGTCTACGAGCAGTACTTC

j_gene: TRBJ2-3
d_gene: TRBD2
v_gene: TRBV5-1
abundance: few
CDR3aa: CASSVLAADTQYF
CDR3nt: TGCGCCAGCAGCGTTCTAGCGGCAGATACGCAGTATTTT

j_gene: TRBJ2-3
d_gene: NA
v_gene: TRBV12-3/TRBV12-4
abundance: few
CDR3aa: CASSFPGFTDTQYF
CDR3nt: TGTGCCAGCAGTTTTCCAGGATTCACAGATACGCAGTATTTT

j_gene: TRBJ2-2
d_gene: TRBD2
v_gene: TRBV2
abundance: few
CDR3aa: CASRRTSKNTGELFF
CDR3nt: TGTGCCAGTCGTCGGACTAGCAAGAACACCGGGGAGCTGTTTTTT

j_gene: TRBJ1-5
d_gene: NA
v_gene: TRBV12-3/TRBV12-4
abundance: NA
CDR3aa: CATGQNQPQHF
CDR3nt: TGTGCCACCGGACAGAATCAGCCCCAGCATTTT

j_gene: TRBJ2-1
d_gene: NA
v_gene: TRBV3-1
abundance: few
CDR3aa: CASSPTERSGSYNEQFF
CDR3nt: TGTGCCAGCAGCCCCACGGAGCGGTCGGGCTCCTACAATGAGCAGTTCTTC

j_gene: TRBJ1-1
d_gene: NA
v_gene: TRBV6-2/TRBV6-3
abundance: few
CDR3aa: CASSREGATEAFF
CDR3nt: TGTGCCAGCAGTCGCGAGGGTGCCACTGAAGCTTTCTTT

j_gene: TRBJ2-1
d_gene: TRBD2
v_gene: TRBV4-2
abundance: few
CDR3aa: CASSYIAGGNYNEQFF
CDR3nt: TGTGCCAGCAGCTACATAGCGGGAGGAAACTACAATGAGCAGTTCTTC

j_gene: TRBJ2-7
d_gene: NA
v_gene: TRBV12-3/TRBV12-4
abundance: many
CDR3aa: CASSLRGSTTEQYF
CDR3nt: TGTGCCAGCAGTTTACGTGGCTCTACTACCGAGCAGTACTTC

j_gene: TRBJ2-2
d_gene: NA
v_gene: TRBV20-1
abundance: NA
CDR3aa: CSARDHQYYTGELFF
CDR3nt: TGCAGTGCTAGAGATCACCAATATTACACCGGGGAGCTGTTTTTT

j_gene: TRBJ2-2
d_gene: TRBD1
v_gene: TRBV4-2
abundance: few
CDR3aa: CASSHPRTGLNTGELFF
CDR3nt: TGTGCCAGCAGCCATCCTAGGACAGGGCTGAACACCGGGGAGCTGTTTTTT

j_gene: TRBJ2-5
d_gene: TRBD1
v_gene: TRBV19
abundance: NA
CDR3aa: CASSFGQGTKTQYF
CDR3nt: TGTGCCAGTAGTTTCGGACAGGGAACTAAGACCCAGTACTTC

j_gene: TRBJ2-7
d_gene: TRBD1
v_gene: TRBV10-3
abundance: NA
CDR3aa: CAISVGQGADEQYF
CDR3nt: TGTGCCATCAGTGTGGGACAGGGGGCTGACGAGCAGTACTTC

j_gene: TRBJ2-1
d_gene: NA
v_gene: TRBV28
abundance: few
CDR3aa: CASSPTPGLNEQFF
CDR3nt: TGTGCCAGCAGTCCAACTCCGGGACTCAATGAGCAGTTCTTC

j_gene: TRBJ2-1
d_gene: TRBD2
v_gene: TRBV25-1
abundance: NA
CDR3aa: CASSELLAGGIDEQFF
CDR3nt: TGTGCCAGCAGTGAACTACTAGCGGGAGGAATCGATGAGCAGTTCTTC

j_gene: TRBJ2-2
d_gene: TRBD1
v_gene: TRBV9
abundance: NA
CDR3aa: CASSIRQGPNTVELFF
CDR3nt: TGTGCCAGCAGCATACGACAGGGGCCAAACACCGTGGAGCTGTTTTTT

j_gene: TRBJ1-1
d_gene: NA
v_gene: TRBV20-1
abundance: NA
CDR3aa: CSARGLPGEAFF
CDR3nt: TGCAGTGCTAGAGGTCTCCCGGGTGAAGCTTTCTTT

j_gene: TRBJ2-7
d_gene: TRBD1
v_gene: TRBV28
abundance: NA
CDR3aa: CASSKWTGYEQYF
CDR3nt: TGTGCCAGCAGTAAATGGACAGGGTACGAGCAGTACTTC

j_gene: TRBJ2-1
d_gene: NA
v_gene: TRBV5-5
abundance: many
CDR3aa: CASSLRTDYNEQFF
CDR3nt: TGTGCCAGCAGCTTACGGACAGACTACAATGAGCAGTTCTTC

j_gene: TRBJ1-5
d_gene: NA
v_gene: TRBV19
abundance: NA
CDR3aa: CASSMAGGNQPQHF
CDR3nt: TGTGCCAGTAGTATGGCAGGGGGCAATCAGCCCCAGCATTTT

j_gene: TRBJ2-5
d_gene: NA
v_gene: TRBV20-1
abundance: many
CDR3aa: CSASKETQYF
CDR3nt: TGCAGTGCTAGTAAGGAGACCCAGTACTTC

j_gene: TRBJ2-1
d_gene: TRBD2
v_gene: TRBV5-1
abundance: few
CDR3aa: CASSFKGLADYNEQFF
CDR3nt: TGCGCCAGCAGCTTTAAAGGACTAGCGGACTACAATGAGCAGTTCTTC

j_gene: TRBJ2-1
d_gene: NA
v_gene: TRBV11-2
abundance: few
CDR3aa: CASSLYSGSYNEQFF
CDR3nt: TGTGCCAGCAGCTTATATAGCGGTTCCTACAATGAGCAGTTCTTC